A selection of T cell receptor beta chains follows, all from one sample in a study of blood T cell repertoires in COVID-19. Clones were sequenced by immunoSEQ multiplex PCR, and TCRdb holds only the in-frame ones, with some missing. The sample includes tens of thousands of clones, more than 75% of them seen just once. The material sequenced was peripheral blood. The source is a human donor with active COVID-19. The donor label of this sample is uncertain. Each CDR3 is given with its conserved first and last residue. D genes are given only for firm matches. Some rows have no size entry. The others give once, few or many, or a class for an expanded clone.

>TRBD2|15|TRBV27|TRBJ2-7|few
CASSSLAGATYEQYF
TGTGCCAGCAGTTCCCTAGCGGGGGCTACCTACGAGCAGTACTTC
>.|17|TRBV11-2|TRBJ1-6|.
CASTIHGSLRSGSPLHF
TGTGCCAGCACCATACACGGGTCCCTCAGGTCGGGGTCACCCCTCCACTTT
>TRBD1|15|TRBV6-5|TRBJ1-1|few
CASSIQGALNTEAFF
TGTGCCAGCAGCATACAGGGGGCGTTGAACACTGAAGCTTTCTTT
>.|15|TRBV2|TRBJ2-1|.
CASSPQGLAYNEQFF
TGTGCCAGCAGTCCGCAGGGTCTTGCCTACAATGAGCAGTTCTTC
>TRBD1|16|TRBV5-5|TRBJ2-1|.
CASSGEDRAFRNEQFF
TGTGCCAGCAGCGGGGAGGACAGGGCTTTCAGGAATGAGCAGTTCTTC
>TRBD1|14|TRBV2|TRBJ2-7|.
CASSSKGQDYEQYF
TGTGCCAGCAGTTCAAAGGGACAGGACTACGAGCAGTACTTC
>.|15|TRBV27|TRBJ2-3|.
CASSLRGPGTDTQYF
TGTGCCAGCAGTTTACGCGGTCCAGGCACAGATACGCAGTATTTT
>.|15|TRBV19|TRBJ2-2|.
CASKGLHGNTGELFF
TGTGCCAGTAAGGGACTGCACGGGAACACCGGGGAGCTGTTTTTT
>TRBD2|18|TRBV11-3|TRBJ2-3|.
CASSLGYAGTTSTDTQYF
TGTGCCAGCAGCTTAGGGTACGCCGGGACTACTAGCACAGATACGCAGTATTTT
>.|17|TRBV9|TRBJ1-2|.
CASSVVPGGIVMNGYTF
TGTGCCAGCAGCGTAGTGCCAGGAGGAATAGTGATGAATGGCTACACCTTC
>.|12|TRBV11-2|TRBJ1-1|.
CASSLVGTEAFF
TGTGCCAGCAGCTTAGTCGGCACTGAAGCTTTCTTT
>.|16|TRBV5-1|TRBJ1-3|.
CASSLMEMSRGNTIYF
TGCGCCAGCAGCTTGATGGAGATGAGTAGGGGAAACACCATATATTTT
>.|13|TRBV7-3|TRBJ2-1|.
CASSIANYNEQFF
TGTGCCAGCAGCATAGCAAATTACAATGAGCAGTTCTTC
>.|15|TRBV6-5|TRBJ2-1|.
CATGGRDGSYNEQFF
TGTGCCACCGGGGGGCGGGACGGCTCCTACAATGAGCAGTTCTTC
>.|16|TRBV4-3|TRBJ2-1|once
CASSARDSLPYNEQFF
TGCGCCAGCAGCGCCCGGGACTCCCTACCCTACAATGAGCAGTTCTTC
>.|15|TRBV7-3|TRBJ2-3|.
CASSQDGLSQDTQYF
TGTGCCAGCAGCCAAGACGGACTGTCGCAAGATACGCAGTATTTT
>TRBD2|15|TRBV6-5|TRBJ2-5|.
CASRKSGGAKETQYF
TGTGCCAGCAGGAAAAGCGGGGGGGCAAAAGAGACCCAGTACTTC
>TRBD1|15|TRBV6-5|TRBJ1-2|.
CASRRSGTANYGYTF
TGTGCCAGCAGAAGATCCGGGACAGCTAACTATGGCTACACCTTC
>.|13|TRBV29-1|TRBJ1-5|.
CSVTTTGNQPQHF
TGCAGCGTCACCACAACAGGGAACCAGCCCCAGCATTTT
>TRBD1|15|TRBV4-3|TRBJ2-1|.
CASSRGTGGYNEQFF
TGCGCCAGCAGCCGCGGGACAGGGGGCTACAATGAGCAGTTCTTC
>TRBD2|13|TRBV2|TRBJ2-5|.
CASRSGGEETQYF
TGTGCCAGTCGTAGCGGGGGGGAAGAGACCCAGTACTTC
>TRBD1|14|TRBV9|TRBJ1-6|.
CASSDGTVASPLHF
TGTGCCAGCAGCGACGGGACAGTGGCTTCACCCCTCCACTTT
>TRBD2|13|TRBV19|TRBJ2-1|.
CASSTGGYNEQFF
TGTGCCAGTAGTACGGGGGGGTACAATGAGCAGTTCTTC
>.|11|TRBV7-6|TRBJ2-7|.
CASSLGREQYF
TGTGCCAGCAGCTTAGGGAGAGAGCAGTACTTC
>.|14|TRBV9|TRBJ1-2|.
CASSVDLQQGGYTF
TGTGCCAGCAGCGTAGATCTTCAGCAGGGTGGCTACACCTTC
>TRBD1|15|TRBV10-3|TRBJ1-2|.
CAIRWTGALKRGYTF
TGTGCCATCAGATGGACAGGGGCCCTCAAACGGGGCTACACCTTC
>.|13|TRBV19|TRBJ1-1|.
CASREGLRTEAFF
TGTGCCAGCAGGGAGGGGTTGCGGACTGAAGCTTTCTTT
>.|13|TRBV18|TRBJ1-2|.
CASSPQAGDGYTF
TGTGCCAGCTCACCACAGGCAGGGGATGGCTACACCTTC
>.|15|TRBV5-4|TRBJ2-2|.
CASSSGQLHTGELFF
TGTGCCAGCAGCTCTGGACAGTTACACACCGGGGAGCTGTTTTTT
>.|15|TRBV6-2/TRBV6-3|TRBJ2-3|.
CASSYTMGLADTQYF
TGTGCCAGCAGTTATACAATGGGACTTGCAGATACGCAGTATTTT
>.|17|TRBV6-2/TRBV6-3|TRBJ2-1|.
CASSYSISGSSYNEQFF
TGTGCCAGCAGTTACTCTATTTCGGGGAGCTCCTACAATGAGCAGTTCTTC
>.|16|TRBV3-1/TRBV3-2|TRBJ1-2|.
CASSQETRQAKSGYTF
TGTGCCAGCAGCCAAGAGACGAGACAGGCCAAATCTGGCTACACCTTC
>.|14|TRBV5-1|TRBJ1-6|.
CASSPGLGNSPLHF
TGCGCCAGCAGCCCAGGGCTGGGTAATTCACCCCTCCACTTT
>TRBD2|15|TRBV7-2|TRBJ2-1|.
CASSPSRGGHNEQFF
TGTGCCAGCAGCCCCTCGCGGGGGGGCCATAATGAGCAGTTCTTC
>.|12|TRBV29-1|TRBJ1-2|.
CSLGPSNYGYTF
TGCAGCCTTGGTCCGAGTAACTATGGCTACACCTTC
>TRBD1|15|TRBV11-2|TRBJ2-7|once
CASSRNRGQVDEQYF
TGTGCCAGCAGCCGAAACAGGGGGCAGGTCGACGAGCAGTACTTC
>TRBD2|20|TRBV3-1/TRBV3-2|TRBJ2-7|.
CASSQDYWTSGGPRSYEQYF
TGTGCCAGCAGCCAAGACTATTGGACTAGCGGGGGGCCGCGCTCCTACGAGCAGTACTTC